The source of this T cell receptor beta chain is a study of Ad26.COV2.S vaccination and SARS-CoV-2 variants. Treatment in this sample: 15 to 20 received Ad26.COV2.S at low or high dose, single or two shots; about 5 received placebo; per-sample allocation not given. Specimens were obtained on day 63 following the first vaccine or placebo injection. An Ad26 vector that expressed Wuhan-strain SARS-CoV-2 spike constituted the vaccine. Germline-derived CDR1 and CDR2 are MNHNY and SVGAGI (reference sequence). This CDR3 has 14 residues. V was cut by 8 bases and J by 4 bases, with 16 bases left in between. Libraries were prepared by immunoSEQ multiplex PCR; TCRdb keeps only in-frame clonotypes and omits some of them. The sample comprises about 280,000 clones, 80% to 90% of which are singletons, and less than 3.5% rests with the top ten.

The sample in question was peripheral blood, obtained in a trial of Ad26.COV2.S vaccine versus placebo. This TCR was recovered from a person between 18 and 59 years old who received the Ad26.COV2.S COVID-19 vaccine or a placebo. The chain carries TRBV6-6 and TRBJ2-3; the D is unclear. The CDR3 spells CASGPLTFADTQYF. The CDR3 nucleotides read TGTGCCAGCGGGCCCTTAACTTTCGCAGATACGCAGTATTTT.